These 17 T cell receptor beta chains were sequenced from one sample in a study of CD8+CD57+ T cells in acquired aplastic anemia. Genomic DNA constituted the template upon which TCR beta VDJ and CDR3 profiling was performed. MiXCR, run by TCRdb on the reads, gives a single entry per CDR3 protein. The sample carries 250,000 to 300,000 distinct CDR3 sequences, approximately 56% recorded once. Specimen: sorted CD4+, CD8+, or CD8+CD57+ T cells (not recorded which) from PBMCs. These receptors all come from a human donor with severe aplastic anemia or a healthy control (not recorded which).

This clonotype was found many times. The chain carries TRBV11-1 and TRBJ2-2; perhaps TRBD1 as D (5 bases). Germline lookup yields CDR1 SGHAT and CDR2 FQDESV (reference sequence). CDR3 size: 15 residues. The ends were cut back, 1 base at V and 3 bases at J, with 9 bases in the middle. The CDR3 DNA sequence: TGTGCCAGCAGCTTAGTAGGGGTGCACACCGGGGAGCTGTTTTTT. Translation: CASSLVGVHTGELFF.

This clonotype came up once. The CDR3 region is CASSPGLGAGNTGELFF. DNA for the CDR3: TGTGCCAGTTCCCCGGGGCTCGGAGCCGGGAACACCGGGGAGCTGTTTTTT. The chain carries TRBV19 and TRBJ2-2, with D perhaps given as TRBD1 or TRBD2 (5 bases each). V lost 8 bases and J lost 1, with 20 bases in between. This CDR3 region has 17 residues. Germline CDR1 reads LNHDA; CDR2 reads SQIVND (reference sequence). The whole variable domain, remainder taken from reference TRBV19 and TRBJ2-2, is DGGITQSPKYLFRKEGQNVTLSCEQNLNHDAMYWYRQDPGQGLRLIYYSQIVNDFQKGDIAEGYSVSREKKESFPLTVTSAQKNPTAFYLCASSPGLGAGNTGELFFGEGSRLTVL.

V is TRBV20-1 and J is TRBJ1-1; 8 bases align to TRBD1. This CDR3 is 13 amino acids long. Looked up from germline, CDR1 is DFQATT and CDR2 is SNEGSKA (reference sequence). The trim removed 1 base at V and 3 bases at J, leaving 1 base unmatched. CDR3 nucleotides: TGCAGTGCTAGAGTACAGGGGGACACTGAAGCTTTCTTT. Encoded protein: CSARVQGDTEAFF.

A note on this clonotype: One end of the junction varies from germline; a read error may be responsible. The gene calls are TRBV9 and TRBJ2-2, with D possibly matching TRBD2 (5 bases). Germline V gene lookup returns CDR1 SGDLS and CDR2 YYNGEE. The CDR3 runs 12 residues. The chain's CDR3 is CASRPDLGELFF. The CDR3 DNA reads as TGTGCCAGCAGACCAGACCTCGGGGAGTTGTTTTTT. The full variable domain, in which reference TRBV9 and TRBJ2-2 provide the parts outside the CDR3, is DSGVTQTPKHLITATGQRVTLRCSPRSGDLSVYWYQQSLDQGLQFLIQYYNGEERAKGNILERFSAQQFPDLHSELNLSSLELGDSALYFCASRPDLGELFFGEGSRLTVL.

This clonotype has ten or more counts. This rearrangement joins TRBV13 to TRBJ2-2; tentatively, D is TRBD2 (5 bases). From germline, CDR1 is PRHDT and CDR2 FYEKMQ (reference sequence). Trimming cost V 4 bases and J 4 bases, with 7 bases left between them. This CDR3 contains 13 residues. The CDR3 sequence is CASSSAGTGELFF. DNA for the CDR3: TGTGCCAGCAGCTCCGCGGGCACCGGGGAGCTGTTTTTT.

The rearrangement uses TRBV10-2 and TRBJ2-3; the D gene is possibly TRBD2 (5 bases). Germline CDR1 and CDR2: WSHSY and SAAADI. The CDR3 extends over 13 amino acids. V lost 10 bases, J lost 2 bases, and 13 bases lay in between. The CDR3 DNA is TGCGCCACCCGGGGTCCTCCCACAGATACGCAGTATTTT. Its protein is CATRGPPTDTQYF.

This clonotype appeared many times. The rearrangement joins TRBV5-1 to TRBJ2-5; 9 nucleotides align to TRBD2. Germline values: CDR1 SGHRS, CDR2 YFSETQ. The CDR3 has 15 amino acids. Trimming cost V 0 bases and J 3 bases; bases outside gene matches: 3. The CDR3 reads CASSLETSGEETQYF. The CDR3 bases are TGCGCCAGCAGCTTGGAGACTAGCGGCGAAGAGACCCAGTACTTC.

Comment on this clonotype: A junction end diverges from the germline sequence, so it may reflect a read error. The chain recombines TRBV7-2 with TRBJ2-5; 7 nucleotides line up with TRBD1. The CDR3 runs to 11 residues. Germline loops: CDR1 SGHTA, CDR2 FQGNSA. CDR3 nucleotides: TGTGCCAGCAGCCAGGGGGAGACCCAGCACTTC. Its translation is CASSQGETQHF.

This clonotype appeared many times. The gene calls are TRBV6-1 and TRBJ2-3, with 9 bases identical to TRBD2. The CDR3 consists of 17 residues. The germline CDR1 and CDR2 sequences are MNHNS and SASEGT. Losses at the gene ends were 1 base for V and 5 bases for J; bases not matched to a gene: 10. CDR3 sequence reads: CASSEEAGGPWEDTQYF. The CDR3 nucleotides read TGTGCCAGCAGTGAAGAGGCGGGGGGGCCCTGGGAAGATACGCAGTATTTT.

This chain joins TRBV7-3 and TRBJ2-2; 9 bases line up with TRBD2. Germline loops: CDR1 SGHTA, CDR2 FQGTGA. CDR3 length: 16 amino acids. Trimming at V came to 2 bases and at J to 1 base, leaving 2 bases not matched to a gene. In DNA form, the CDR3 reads TGTGCCAGCAGCTTATCAGCGGGGGGGAACACCGGGGAGCTGTTTTTT. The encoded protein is CASSLSAGGNTGELFF. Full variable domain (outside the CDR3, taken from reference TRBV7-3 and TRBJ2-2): GAGVSQTPSNKVTEKGKYVELRCDPISGHTALYWYRQSLGQGPEFLIYFQGTGAADDSGLPNDRFFAVRPEGSVSTLKIQRTERGDSAVYLCASSLSAGGNTGELFFGEGSRLTVL.

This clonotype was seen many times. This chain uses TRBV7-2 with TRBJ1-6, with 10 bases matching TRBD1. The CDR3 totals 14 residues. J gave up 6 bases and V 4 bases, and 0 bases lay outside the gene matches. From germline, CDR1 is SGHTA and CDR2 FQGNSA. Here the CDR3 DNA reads TGTGCCAGCAGCTGGGACAGGGGTAATTCACCCCTCCACTTT. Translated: CASSWDRGNSPLHF.

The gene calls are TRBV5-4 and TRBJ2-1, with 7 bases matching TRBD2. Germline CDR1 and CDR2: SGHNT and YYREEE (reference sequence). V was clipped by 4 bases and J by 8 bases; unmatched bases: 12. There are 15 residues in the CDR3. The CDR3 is CASSRGLVPSDEQFF. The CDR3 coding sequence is TGTGCCAGCAGCCGCGGACTAGTTCCCAGTGATGAGCAGTTCTTC.

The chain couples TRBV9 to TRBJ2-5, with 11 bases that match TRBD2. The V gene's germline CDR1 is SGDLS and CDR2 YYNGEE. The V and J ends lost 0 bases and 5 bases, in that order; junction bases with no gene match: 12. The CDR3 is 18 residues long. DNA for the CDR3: TGTGCCAGCAGCGTAGGAGTGCAAACTAGCGGGGGCGCGGAGACCCAGTACTTC. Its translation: CASSVGVQTSGGAETQYF. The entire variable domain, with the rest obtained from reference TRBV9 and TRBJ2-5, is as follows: DSGVTQTPKHLITATGQRVTLRCSPRSGDLSVYWYQQSLDQGLQFLIQYYNGEERAKGNILERFSAQQFPDLHSELNLSSLELGDSALYFCASSVGVQTSGGAETQYFGPGTRLLVL.

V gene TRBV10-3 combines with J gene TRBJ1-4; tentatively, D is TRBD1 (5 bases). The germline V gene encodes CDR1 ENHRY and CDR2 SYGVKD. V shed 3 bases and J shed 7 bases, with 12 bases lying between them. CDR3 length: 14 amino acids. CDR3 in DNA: TGTGCCATCAGTGATGGGGGGTCTATTGAAAAACTGTTTTTT. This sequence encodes CAISDGGSIEKLFF.

In DNA, the CDR3 is TGTGCCAGTAGTATAGGAGGGGGGTATTATCGGCCCCAGCATTTT. Its protein product is CASSIGGGYYRPQHF. The gene calls are TRBV19 and TRBJ1-5; tentatively, D is TRBD1 (6 bases). The CDR3 consists of 15 residues. Germline V lookup: CDR1 LNHDA, CDR2 SQIVND (reference sequence). With 1 base removed from V and 9 bases from J, the gap between germline ends came to 16 bases. Complete variable domain (other parts from reference TRBV19 and TRBJ1-5): DGGITQSPKYLFRKEGQNVTLSCEQNLNHDAMYWYRQDPGQGLRLIYYSQIVNDFQKGDIAEGYSVSREKKESFPLTVTSAQKNPTAFYLCASSIGGGYYRPQHFGDGTRLSIL.

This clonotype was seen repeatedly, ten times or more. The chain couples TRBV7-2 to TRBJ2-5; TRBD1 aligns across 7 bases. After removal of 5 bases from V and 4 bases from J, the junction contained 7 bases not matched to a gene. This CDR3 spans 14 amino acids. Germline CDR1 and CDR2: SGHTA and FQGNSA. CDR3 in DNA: TGTGCCAGCAGCACAAACAGGGGTGGAGAGACCCAGTACTTC. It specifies CASSTNRGGETQYF.

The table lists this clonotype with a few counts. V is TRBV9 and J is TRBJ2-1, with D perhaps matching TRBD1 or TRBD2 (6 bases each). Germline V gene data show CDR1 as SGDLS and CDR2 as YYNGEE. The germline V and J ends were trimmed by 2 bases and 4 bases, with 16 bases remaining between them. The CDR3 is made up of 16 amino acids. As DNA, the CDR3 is TGTGCCAGCAGCGTTTCCCTTGGGGGGCTTTACAATGAGCAGTTCTTC. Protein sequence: CASSVSLGGLYNEQFF.